A single sample gave rise to the 23 T cell receptor beta chains below, sequenced in a study of long-term antiretroviral therapy in people with HIV. Sequencing used immunoSEQ v3.0 at survey level. Generated by immunoSEQ multiplex PCR, the TCRdb table keeps only in-frame clones and is missing some. There are about 21,000 clones in the sample; around three quarters occur only once, and roughly a tenth lies in the top ten. The sample consisted of unsorted PBMCs, taken 4.1 years after starting antiretroviral therapy. These receptor sequences come from a middle-aged woman with HIV.

This chain uses TRBV12-5 with TRBJ2-2; D is perhaps TRBD1 (6 bases). V was shortened by 1 base and J by 6 bases, with 12 bases between the two germline ends. The CDR3 is 15 residues long. CDR1 is LGHNT, CDR2 FRNRAP, per germline. The CDR3 here is CASGLATQGPGELFF. The CDR3 DNA reads as TGTGCTAGTGGTTTGGCTACACAGGGTCCCGGGGAGCTGTTTTTT.

The V and J genes are TRBV10-3 and TRBJ2-3; no definite D call. The CDR3 covers 14 residues. The V end was cut by 2 bases, the J end by 5 bases, with 11 bases between. In germline, CDR1 is ENHRY, CDR2 SYGVKD. The CDR3 reads CAISEETPLDTQYF. The CDR3 nucleotides are TGTGCCATCAGTGAGGAAACCCCTCTAGATACGCAGTATTTT.

In this sample, this clone turned up once. V and J are TRBV4-1 and TRBJ2-1; 10 nucleotides line up with TRBD1. After removal of 1 base from V and 4 bases from J, the junction contained 1 base not matched to a gene. This CDR3 is 15 amino acids long. Germline CDR1 is MGHRA and CDR2 is YSYEKL. CDR3 amino acids: CASSQGTGGYNEQFF. The CDR3 region has the DNA TGCGCCAGCAGCCAAGGGACAGGGGGTTACAATGAGCAGTTCTTC.

The rearrangement uses TRBV7-2 and TRBJ2-5; unclear D gene. The CDR3 spans 12 residues. CDR1 and CDR2 (germline): SGHTA, FQGNSA. Trimming removed 4 bases at V and 4 bases at J, with 7 bases between. DNA of the CDR3: TGTGCCAGCAGCTCGAATGGAGAGACCCAGTACTTC. Translation: CASSSNGETQYF.

The V gene is TRBV10-1, the J gene TRBJ2-1; the D gene is possibly TRBD2 (6 bases). This CDR3 spans 13 amino acids. The V end lost 6 bases, the J end lost 9 bases, and 15 bases lay between the germline ends. Looked up from germline, CDR1 is WNHNN and CDR2 is SYGVQD (reference sequence). DNA for the CDR3: TGCGCCAGCAGCCGGGACTGGGATAGTGAGCAGTTCTTC. Protein product: CASSRDWDSEQFF.

This clone was seen just once. This chain uses TRBV6-5 with TRBJ2-2; no definite D call. This CDR3 has 13 residues. Germline V gene lookup returns CDR1 MNHEY and CDR2 SVGAGI. Trimming removed 4 bases at V and 3 bases at J, with 6 bases between. The CDR3 is CASSLEDTGELFF. The CDR3 coding sequence is TGTGCCAGCAGTTTAGAGGACACCGGGGAGCTGTTTTTT.

This chain links TRBV19 with TRBJ1-1, with D tentatively TRBD1 (5 bases). The ends were cut back, 3 bases at V and 6 bases at J, with 14 bases in the middle. The CDR3 extends over 14 amino acids. CDR1 is LNHDA and CDR2 is SQIVND in the germline V gene (reference sequence). This CDR3 is CASSISGTIPEAFF. CDR3 DNA sequence: TGTGCCAGTAGTATCTCTGGGACGATTCCTGAAGCTTTCTTT.

The chain carries TRBV5-1 and TRBJ1-1, with TRBD1 as a possible D gene (5 bases). Germline V lookup: CDR1 SGHRS, CDR2 YFSETQ. The V end lost 2 bases, the J end lost 1 base, and 9 bases lay between the germline ends. CDR3 length equals 14 residues. The CDR3 is CASSFLGANTEAFF. DNA for the CDR3: TGCGCCAGCAGCTTCCTTGGGGCGAACACTGAAGCTTTCTTT.

The chain joins TRBV6-5 to TRBJ2-1; 7 nucleotides agree with TRBD2. This CDR3 has 15 amino acids. V dropped 8 bases and J dropped 5; count of bases not matched to a gene: 12. Germline lookup yields CDR1 MNHEY and CDR2 SVGAGI. The CDR3 DNA follows: TGTGCCAGCTCCTATACACCCAGCGGGGACAATGAGCAGTTCTTC. Amino acids: CASSYTPSGDNEQFF.

CDR3 amino acids: CAISPGVDSTEAFF. CDR3 bases: TGTGCCATCTCCCCAGGGGTGGATAGCACTGAAGCTTTCTTT. The chain carries TRBV10-3 and TRBJ1-1; maybe TRBD1 (6 bases). This CDR3 contains 14 residues. Germline V gives CDR1 ENHRY, CDR2 SYGVKD. The ends were cut back, 8 bases at V and 4 bases at J, with 17 bases in the middle.

V is TRBV19 and J is TRBJ1-5; the match to TRBD1 covers 9 bases. Germline V gene data show CDR1 as LNHDA and CDR2 as SQIVND (reference sequence). After removal of 4 bases from V and 0 bases from J, the junction contained 10 bases not matched to a gene. This CDR3 is built from 18 residues. For the CDR3, the DNA is TGTGCCAGTAGTACTTTCGGGACAGGGATCTATAGCAATCAGCCCCAGCATTTT. The encoded protein is CASSTFGTGIYSNQPQHF.

The CDR3 sequence is CASSLGGFEQYF. CDR3 DNA sequence: TGTGCCAGCAGCCTAGGGGGGTTCGAGCAGTACTTC. The chain links TRBV11-2 to TRBJ2-5, with D tentatively TRBD1 or TRBD2 (6 bases each). The DNA end favors TRBJ2-7, so the J call may be wrong. CDR1 is SGHAT, CDR2 FQNNGV, per germline. The CDR3 loop spans 12 amino acids.

J is TRBJ2-7 and V is TRBV21-1; no check of the table's D call, TRBD1, against the DNA was made. TRBV21-1 is marked as a pseudogene. This CDR3 spans 15 amino acids. The CDR3 nucleotides are TGTGCCAGTTACCCGACCGGGACAGGGCTATCCGAGCAGTACTTC. As protein: CASYPTGTGLSEQYF.

CDR3 amino acids: CASSQERTETLGTQYF. The DNA of the CDR3 is TGCGCCAGCAGCCAAGAGAGAACGGAAACCCTGGGGACCCAGTACTTC. This chain uses TRBV4-1 with TRBJ2-5, with no clear D. Germline V gene lookup returns CDR1 MGHRA and CDR2 YSYEKL. The CDR3 is 16 amino acids. Trimming removed 0 bases from V and 7 bases from J, with 18 bases in between.

V and J are TRBV7-9 and TRBJ1-1, with D perhaps TRBD1 (5 bases). V was pared by 8 bases and J by 4 bases, with 8 bases between. This CDR3 region has 11 residues. Germline V CDR1 and CDR2: SEHNR, FQNEAQ (reference sequence). CDR3 loop: CASDSTTEAFF. The CDR3, as DNA: TGTGCCAGCGACAGCACCACTGAAGCTTTCTTT.

The V gene is TRBV7-2, the J gene TRBJ1-2, with TRBD1 identical over 8 bases. There are 14 residues in the CDR3. The V and J ends lost 4 bases and 7 bases, in that order; junction bases with no gene match: 8. The germline gives CDR1 SGHTA, CDR2 FQGNSA. CDR3 protein: CASSSGTGERGYTF. The CDR3, as DNA: TGTGCCAGCAGCTCCGGGACAGGAGAACGTGGCTACACCTTC.

The V gene is TRBV12-5, the J gene TRBJ2-1, with 7 bases lining up with TRBD1. Germline CDR1 reads LGHNT; CDR2 reads FRNRAP. The junction had 9 bases not matched to a gene; V was cut back by 7 bases and J by 0 bases. This CDR3 is 16 amino acids long. The CDR3 protein is CASARQTGSSYNEQFF. CDR3 nucleotide sequence: TGTGCTAGTGCCCGCCAGACAGGGAGCTCCTACAATGAGCAGTTCTTC.

The chain carries TRBV6-1 and TRBJ1-3, with D uncertain. The CDR3 has 16 amino acids. The germline V gene encodes CDR1 MNHNS and CDR2 SASEGT. Deletions cut 2 bases from V and 3 bases from J, with 14 bases between. The CDR3 DNA reads TGTGCCAGCAGTGAAAGGTTTCCGCGGGATGGAAACACCATATATTTT. This gives the protein CASSERFPRDGNTIYF.

CDR3 coding DNA: TGCGCCAGCAGCTTGTCGGCTGGCTCTGGGGCCAACGTCCTGACTTTC. Translated, it gives CASSLSAGSGANVLTF. The rearrangement joins TRBV5-1 to TRBJ2-6; D unclear. Deletions cut 1 base from V and 0 bases from J, with 8 bases between. Looked up from germline, CDR1 is SGHRS and CDR2 is YFSETQ. The CDR3 spans 16 residues.

The genes are TRBV30 and TRBJ1-1; no clear D. CDR1 and CDR2 from the germline V gene are GTSNPN and SVGIG (reference sequence). The CDR3 totals 13 residues. The V gene lost 0 bases and the J gene lost 5 bases, with 10 bases spanning the gap. The chain's CDR3 is CAWSVLRGTEAFF. The CDR3 bases are TGTGCCTGGAGTGTACTGCGAGGGACTGAAGCTTTCTTT.

This clone has only a few counts. V and J are TRBV19 and TRBJ2-7; a weak D match, TRBD1 (6 bases). Germline V gene lookup returns CDR1 LNHDA and CDR2 SQIVND (reference sequence). The CDR3 runs 13 residues. V was clipped by 5 bases and J by 1 base, with 9 bases between them. CDR3 in amino acids: CASSGGQSYEQYF. The CDR3 nucleotides read TGTGCCAGTAGTGGAGGACAGTCCTACGAGCAGTACTTC. Using reference TRBV19 and TRBJ2-7 for the parts outside the CDR3, the full variable domain is DGGITQSPKYLFRKEGQNVTLSCEQNLNHDAMYWYRQDPGQGLRLIYYSQIVNDFQKGDIAEGYSVSREKKESFPLTVTSAQKNPTAFYLCASSGGQSYEQYFGPGTRLTVT.

This clone showed up just a few times. The V and J genes are TRBV7-2 and TRBJ1-5, with TRBD1 matching over 7 bases. The germline V gene encodes CDR1 SGHTA and CDR2 FQGNSA. The CDR3 is 14 residues long. After removal of 7 bases from V and 0 bases from J, the junction contained 3 bases not matched to a gene. DNA for the CDR3: TGTGCCAGCAAACAGGGGAATAGCAATCAGCCCCAGCATTTT. Translation: CASKQGNSNQPQHF.

The V call is TRBV6-1, the J call TRBJ2-1, with 8 bases fitting TRBD1. CDR3 size: 13 residues. V lost 10 bases, J lost 7 bases, and 9 bases stayed unmatched. The germline CDR1 and CDR2 sequences are MNHNS and SASEGT. CDR3 coding DNA: TGTGCCACCCGGACAGGGTCGTGGAATGAGCAGTTCTTC. Translation gives CATRTGSWNEQFF.